The clone carrying this TCR beta chain showed up just a few times. Antigen unknown. TCRdb passed the RT-PCR reads through MiXCR, listing each CDR3 protein once. The table shows 450,000 to 700,000 distinct CDR3 sequences, with about 15% occurring only once. This sample was taken from a study of response to subunit inactivated influenza vaccine. Findings and caveats of the study: The authors put forward the suggestion that each seasonal influenza vaccination may bring in only a limited number of new T cells.

The CDR3 consists of 15 residues. Between the trimmed V and J ends, which lost 0 bases and 0 bases, there was a span of 6 bases. Germline V gene sequence: CDR1 SGHDN, CDR2 FVKESK. The chain couples TRBV14 to TRBJ2-1; D gene ambiguous. The receptor's source is a man aged 50 or older who received an inactivated influenza vaccine. The starting material was PBMCs from blood, obtained 11 to 12 days after vaccination. The CDR3 region is CASSQEVSSYNEQFF. CDR3 in DNA: TGTGCCAGCAGCCAAGAGGTGTCCTCCTACAATGAGCAGTTCTTC.